This TCR beta chain was captured in a study of blood T cell repertoires in COVID-19. At the level of the study: Material from acute and convalescent COVID-19 was sourced from the United States, Italy and Spain. PBMCs, B-cell-depleted T cells, or T cells provided the cDNA or gDNA that made up the material.

TCRdb's copy holds only in-frame clones and misses some; the assay was immunoSEQ multiplex PCR. The sample includes a few hundred thousand clones, about 82% of them seen just once. Germline-derived CDR1 and CDR2 are SGHTA and FQGNSA. The CDR3 sequence is 16 residues long. V gave up 2 bases and J gave up 2 bases, with 14 bases separating them. Seattle researchers signed up patients amid active infection and tracked them longitudinally. The sample consisted of peripheral blood. This sequence originates from a woman in her seventies with COVID-19, enrolled during active disease. The chain carries TRBV7-2 and TRBJ2-3; D might be TRBD2 (6 bases). The CDR3 DNA follows: TGTGCCAGCAGCTTACGGGCGGGGTTTTTCACAGATACGCAGTATTTT. Protein: CASSLRAGFFTDTQYF.